The 8 T cell receptor beta chains in this list originate from one sample, sequenced in a study of OX40 agonist ivuxolimab in advanced cancers. TCRdb's table, derived via immunoSEQ multiplex PCR, lists solely in-frame clones and lacks some. The sample carries 85,000 to 120,000 clones, about nine tenths recorded once. The sequences come from CD4+ or CD8+ T cells sorted from blood, collected in a trial of the OX40 agonist ivuxolimab. All receptors derive from an adult with an advanced solid tumor such as melanoma, head and neck, liver or kidney cancer.

The chain joins TRBV29-1 to TRBJ2-5, with a tentative D call TRBD2 (5 bases). V lost 7 bases and J lost 5, with 17 bases in between. From germline, CDR1 is SQVTM and CDR2 ANQGSEA. CDR3 length: 13 amino acids. The CDR3 loop reads CSAPGGPLETQYF. For the CDR3, the DNA is TGCAGCGCTCCGGGCGGGCCGCTGGAGACCCAGTACTTC. Supplemented by reference TRBV29-1 and TRBJ2-5, the full variable domain reads SAVISQKPSRDICQRGTSLTIQCQVDSQVTMMFWYRQQPGQSLTLIATANQGSEATYESGFVIDKFPISRPNLTFSTLTVSNMSPEDSSIYLCSAPGGPLETQYFGPGTRLLVL.

In this sample, this clone turned up once. The rearrangement joins TRBV5-4 to TRBJ2-3, with 9 bases matching TRBD2. CDR3 length: 12 residues. Trimming removed 5 bases from V and 8 bases from J; junction bases left unmatched: 3. Germline CDR1 reads SGHNT; CDR2 reads YYREEE (reference sequence). The CDR3 region has the DNA TGTGCCAGCAGGCGGGAGGGGCCTACGCAGTATTTT. Its translation is CASRREGPTQYF.

J is TRBJ2-1 and V is TRBV7-2; no firm D call. Germline-derived CDR1 and CDR2 are SGHTA and FQGNSA. V was shortened by 7 bases and J by 6 bases, with 13 bases between the two germline ends. CDR3 length: 13 residues. The CDR3 spells CASNVYGSNEQFF. In DNA, the CDR3 is TGTGCCAGCAACGTTTACGGCTCCAATGAGCAGTTCTTC.

V gene TRBV29-1 combines with J gene TRBJ1-2, with a possible D match to TRBD1 (6 bases). The CDR3 sequence is 13 residues long. V gave up 4 bases and J gave up 4 bases, with 13 bases separating them. CDR1 is SQVTM and CDR2 is ANQGSEA in the germline V gene. The CDR3 DNA sequence: TGCAGCGTTGTCGTGGGGGGCGGCTATGGCTACACCTTC. It encodes CSVVVGGGYGYTF.

The V and J genes are TRBV10-1 and TRBJ1-1; D unresolved. CDR3 length: 12 amino acids. V was pared by 4 bases and J by 4 bases, with 7 bases between. Germline CDR1 reads WNHNN; CDR2 reads SYGVQD (reference sequence). CDR3 in amino acids: CASSVSGTEAFF. CDR3 coding DNA: TGCGCCAGCAGTGTTTCGGGCACTGAAGCTTTCTTT.

This chain connects TRBV5-4 to TRBJ2-3, with 9 bases aligning to TRBD1. Germline CDR1 is SGHNT and CDR2 is YYREEE (reference sequence). The V segment lost 3 bases and the J segment 6 bases; nucleotides outside the gene matches: 8. This CDR3 is built from 15 residues. CDR3 loop: CASSSKGQGGDTQYF. The CDR3 nucleotides are TGTGCCAGCAGCTCCAAGGGACAGGGAGGCGATACGCAGTATTTT.

This clone was counted once. The chain carries TRBV19 and TRBJ1-1; the D is unclear. V lost 5 bases and J 2 bases, leaving 12 bases between the germline ends. CDR1 is LNHDA, CDR2 SQIVND, per germline (reference sequence). This CDR3 has 14 residues. The CDR3 DNA reads as TGTGCCAGTAGTTTAAGTCACGGAAACACTGAAGCTTTCTTT. Protein: CASSLSHGNTEAFF.

V gene TRBV11-2 combines with J gene TRBJ2-5; no clear D gene. Trimming cost V 1 base and J 5 bases, with 8 bases left between them. The CDR3 is 13 residues long. The germline V gene encodes CDR1 SGHAT and CDR2 FQNNGV. The CDR3 reads CASSLGGQETQYF. The CDR3 DNA reads as TGTGCCAGCAGCTTAGGAGGTCAGGAGACCCAGTACTTC.